A selection of T cell receptor beta chains follows, all from one sample in a study of T cells in Graves' hyperthyroidism and ophthalmopathy. TCRdb redid the calling of the multiplex PCR reads with MiXCR, one entry per CDR3 protein. Of about 410,000 distinct CDR3 sequences in the sample, more than 14% were seen once. The sample consisted of blood. These receptors came from a woman aged 25 to 39 with Graves' ophthalmopathy. The CDR3 runs from the conserved cysteine through the conserved F or W. D genes are given only for firm matches. The size of a clone is reported for some rows only, either as once, few or many, or as a class for expanded clones.

V: TRBV30; D: -; size: -; J: TRBJ1-3; DNA: TGTGCCTGGAGTGTAGGGCTCTCTCGTTTTGGAAACACCATATATTTT; CDR3: CAWSVGLSRFGNTIYF
V: TRBV20-1; D: TRBD2; size: many; J: TRBJ2-3; DNA: TGCAGTGCTAGAGATTGGCTAGCGGACACAGATACGCAGTATTTT; CDR3: CSARDWLADTDTQYF
V: TRBV20-1; D: TRBD2; size: few; J: TRBJ2-5; DNA: TGCAGTGCTAGAGGGGCTAGCGGGGAAGAGACCCAGTACTTC; CDR3: CSARGASGEETQYF
V: TRBV27; D: -; size: many; J: TRBJ1-2; DNA: TGTGCCAGCACCTCCCTTTCAATATTAAACTATGGCTACACCTTC; CDR3: CASTSLSILNYGYTF
V: TRBV28; D: TRBD2; size: many; J: TRBJ2-3; DNA: TGTGCCGTCACAGCGGGGGGCCACACAGATACGCAGTATTTT; CDR3: CAVTAGGHTDTQYF
V: TRBV5-4; D: TRBD2; size: few; J: TRBJ2-7; DNA: TGTGCCAGCAGCTTACTAGCGGGGGGGACCCACGAGCAGTACTTC; CDR3: CASSLLAGGTHEQYF
V: TRBV20-1; D: TRBD2; size: many; J: TRBJ2-7; DNA: TGCAGTGCCCGCCTAGCGGGGGGGACCTACGAGCAGTACTTC; CDR3: CSARLAGGTYEQYF
V: TRBV6-1; D: TRBD1; size: -; J: TRBJ1-2; DNA: TGTGCCAGCAGTCCCCCCGCGGACAGGCGAGCTAACTATGGCTACACCTTC; CDR3: CASSPPADRRANYGYTF
V: TRBV2; D: TRBD1; size: -; J: TRBJ1-1; DNA: TGTGCCAGCAAATACCGGGCGACAGGGGGTCTGGGCACTGAAGCTTTCTTT; CDR3: CASKYRATGGLGTEAFF
V: TRBV19; D: -; size: -; J: TRBJ2-7; DNA: TGTGCCAGTAGCCCTGGATACGCCTACGAGCAGTACTTC; CDR3: CASSPGYAYEQYF
V: TRBV29-1; D: -; size: many; J: TRBJ1-5; DNA: TGCAGCGTTACGACCGGAGGGAGCAATCAGCCCCAGCATTTT; CDR3: CSVTTGGSNQPQHF
V: TRBV3-1; D: -; size: many; J: TRBJ1-6; DNA: TGTGCCAGCAGCCAAGATATGGGGAGCTCCTATAATTCACCCCTCCACTTT; CDR3: CASSQDMGSSYNSPLHF
V: TRBV2; D: -; size: many; J: TRBJ2-1; DNA: TGTGCCAGTCCGAGGGGTCTTAGCTCCTACAATGAGCAGTTCTTC; CDR3: CASPRGLSSYNEQFF
V: TRBV7-2; D: -; size: many; J: TRBJ2-5; DNA: TGTGCCAGCAGCCCACGACGCCAAGAGACCCAGTACTTC; CDR3: CASSPRRQETQYF
V: TRBV6-1; D: TRBD1; size: many; J: TRBJ1-2; DNA: TGTGCCAGCAGATCCGGCGCCGGACAGGGGCTTTCCTATGGCTACACCTTC; CDR3: CASRSGAGQGLSYGYTF
V: TRBV20-1; D: -; size: -; J: TRBJ2-3; DNA: TGCAGTGCTAGAGATCTGCAGGGCCCCACAGATACGCAGTATTTT; CDR3: CSARDLQGPTDTQYF
V: TRBV7-6; D: TRBD1; size: many; J: TRBJ2-2; DNA: TGTGCCAGCAGCTTAGGACAGGGGGCCACCGGGGAGCTGTTTTTT; CDR3: CASSLGQGATGELFF
V: TRBV28; D: TRBD1; size: -; J: TRBJ1-5; DNA: TGTGCCAGCAGGGAGGCGGGACAGGGGGCATATCAGCCCCAGCATTTT; CDR3: CASREAGQGAYQPQHF
V: TRBV4-1; D: -; size: many; J: TRBJ1-1; DNA: TGCGCCAGCAGCCTCAGTACTGGGGGCGAGCGAAACACTGAAGCTTTCTTT; CDR3: CASSLSTGGERNTEAFF
V: TRBV15; D: -; size: few; J: TRBJ1-6; DNA: TGTGCCACCAGCACGCGTCCGTCAGGGTCCTATAATTCACCCCTCCACTTT; CDR3: CATSTRPSGSYNSPLHF
V: TRBV6-1; D: -; size: few; J: TRBJ2-7; DNA: TGTGCCAGCAGAAGGGGCCTGTTCTACGAGCAGTACTTC; CDR3: CASRRGLFYEQYF
V: TRBV5-4; D: -; size: -; J: TRBJ1-2; DNA: TGTGCCAGCAGCCGGGCTGGGCAGGGCGGGTATGGCTACACCTTC; CDR3: CASSRAGQGGYGYTF
V: TRBV7-9; D: -; size: many; J: TRBJ1-6; DNA: TGTGCCAGCAGCTTAGGTCCCCGTGGCTCGGTTAATTCACCCCTCCACTTT; CDR3: CASSLGPRGSVNSPLHF
V: TRBV28; D: TRBD1; size: many; J: TRBJ1-5; DNA: TGTGCCAGCAGTTCCGAGACAGGGATCGGCAATCAGCCCCAGCATTTT; CDR3: CASSSETGIGNQPQHF
V: TRBV5-1; D: TRBD1; size: many; J: TRBJ2-2; DNA: TGCGCCAGCAGTAAACGCCCGGGACAGGGAGACACCGGGGAGCTGTTTTTT; CDR3: CASSKRPGQGDTGELFF
V: TRBV30; D: -; size: many; J: TRBJ1-2; DNA: TGTGCCTGGAGTGAGAGGACAGACGATGGCTACACCTTC; CDR3: CAWSERTDDGYTF
V: TRBV11-2; D: -; size: many; J: TRBJ2-7; DNA: TGTGCCAGCAGCTTAGAACTCTCGGGTAACTACGAGCAGTACTTC; CDR3: CASSLELSGNYEQYF
V: TRBV28; D: -; size: many; J: TRBJ2-7; DNA: TGTGCCAGCAGTTTCGACTTTGGGGCCGAGCAGTACTTC; CDR3: CASSFDFGAEQYF
V: TRBV18; D: TRBD2; size: once; J: TRBJ2-3; DNA: TGTGCCAGCTCAGATACTAGCGGGGGGAAGGATACGCAGTATTTT; CDR3: CASSDTSGGKDTQYF
V: TRBV6-1; D: TRBD2; size: -; J: TRBJ2-2; DNA: TGTGCCAGCAGTGGACTAGCGGGGGAAGGGGAGCTGTTTTTT; CDR3: CASSGLAGEGELFF
V: TRBV6-5; D: -; size: many; J: TRBJ1-2; DNA: TGTGCCAGCAGCCCGGGACACCTCTATGGCTACACCTTC; CDR3: CASSPGHLYGYTF
V: TRBV24-1; D: -; size: -; J: TRBJ2-3; DNA: TGTGCCACCGGGTCTCTTTGGGGACCCAGCACAGATACGCAGTATTTT; CDR3: CATGSLWGPSTDTQYF
V: TRBV24-1; D: -; size: few; J: TRBJ1-2; DNA: TGTGCCACCAGTGATTTTGGAGGTGAGATCTATGGCTACACCTTC; CDR3: CATSDFGGEIYGYTF
V: TRBV11-1; D: -; size: -; J: TRBJ2-7; DNA: TGTGCCAGCAGCCCCCCCCCCCTCGAGCAGTACTTC; CDR3: CASSPPPLEQYF
V: TRBV12-3/TRBV12-4; D: -; size: few; J: TRBJ2-6; DNA: TGTGCCAGCAGTTTAGTTAGGTTTATCGGGGCCAACGTCCTGACTTTC; CDR3: CASSLVRFIGANVLTF
V: TRBV7-6; D: -; size: few; J: TRBJ2-2; DNA: TGTGCCAGCAGCTTAGCCTACAGGAAAAGGAGCACCGGGGAGCTGCTTTTT; CDR3: CASSLAYRKRSTGELLF
V: TRBV7-2; D: TRBD1; size: many; J: TRBJ2-7; DNA: TGTGCCAGCAGCCAACGCACAGGGGGCGATTACGAGCAGTACTTC; CDR3: CASSQRTGGDYEQYF
V: TRBV28; D: TRBD2; size: many; J: TRBJ2-1; DNA: TGTGCCAGCAGTTTCGACGGGGGGGCTAATGAGCAGTTCTTC; CDR3: CASSFDGGANEQFF
V: TRBV18; D: -; size: many; J: TRBJ1-2; DNA: TGTGCCAGCAGCCCGGGGTACGGCTACACCTTC; CDR3: CASSPGYGYTF
V: TRBV7-8; D: -; size: once; J: TRBJ1-2; DNA: TGTGCCAGCAGCTTCGACGGGACTCAAAAGGACTATGGCTACACCTTC; CDR3: CASSFDGTQKDYGYTF
V: TRBV5-8; D: TRBD2; size: -; J: TRBJ2-5; DNA: TGTGCCAGCAGCCCGACTAGCGGGATAGAGACCCAGTACTTC; CDR3: CASSPTSGIETQYF